These T cell receptor beta chains were read from a single sample in a study of control samples from healthy donors and cancer patients. Generated by immunoSEQ multiplex PCR, the TCRdb table keeps only in-frame clones and is missing some. The sample lists 100,000 to 150,000 clones, around 92% occurring once. Sequenced material: PBMCs. The receptor set was obtained from a man older than 75 with head and neck cancer. CDR3s include the opening cysteine and the closing phenylalanine or tryptophan.

TRBV18	TRBJ2-5	CASSPRGRETQYF
TRBV30	TRBJ1-3	CAWSGHTIYF
TRBV9	TRBJ2-3	CASSVGGLAKGTQYF
TRBV2	TRBJ1-1	CASTEVSQPNTEAFF
TRBV30	TRBJ2-2	CAWSRGVDSLGAGELFF
TRBV10-3	TRBJ2-7	CAISEPGQGLYEQYF
TRBV11-2	TRBJ2-7	CASSSGTSGGYEQYF
TRBV5-1	TRBJ2-2	CASSLVILRSGELFF
TRBV7-6	TRBJ1-1	CASSLRGRGPTEAFF
TRBV25-1	TRBJ1-4	CASSEYGGATNEKLFF
TRBV12-2	TRBJ2-7	CASHPGQGVPEQYF
TRBV7-9	TRBJ2-1	CASSPMSSGPGGNEQFF
TRBV6-6	TRBJ1-5	CASSYRGAQPQHF
TRBV19	TRBJ1-5	CASSILASGNQPQHF
TRBV5-1	TRBJ2-7	CASNRDAESSYEQYF
TRBV29-1	TRBJ1-1	CSVGRGNTEAFF
TRBV16	TRBJ2-7	CASSQSGTGNHEQYF
TRBV4-3	TRBJ1-6	CASSQGTGLGSPLHF
TRBV10-3	TRBJ2-7	CAISDQTSGRLPSSYEQYF
TRBV19	TRBJ2-1	CASKQYPDSEQFF
TRBV30	TRBJ1-3	CAWSVPEFSGNTIYF
TRBV6-2/TRBV6-3	TRBJ2-1	CASSYSTGTSGRGNEQFF
TRBV5-6	TRBJ2-1	CASSLGMGNEQFF
TRBV19	TRBJ1-6	CASTRTVTNSPLHF
TRBV20-1	TRBJ2-7	CSASLTGVFYEQYF
TRBV7-9	TRBJ1-2	CASSLPRDRVLGYTF
TRBV27	TRBJ2-7	CASSDLEQYF
TRBV5-1	TRBJ1-1	CASSLGVLWNTEAFF
TRBV19	TRBJ2-1	CASSSRAGGTYNEQFF
TRBV11-2	TRBJ2-7	CASSLVTYEQYF
TRBV5-1	TRBJ2-5	CASSRDRGETQYF
TRBV5-1	TRBJ2-3	CASRTTGGGDTQYF
TRBV5-6	TRBJ2-7	CASSFWASGVSYEQYF
TRBV10-3	TRBJ2-2	CAITNREGTGELFF
TRBV19	TRBJ2-3	CASSRIAGGAGGTDTQYF
TRBV7-9	TRBJ1-2	CASSLEDYYGYTF
TRBV2	TRBJ2-1	CASSPPANEQFF
TRBV5-6	TRBJ1-1	CASSRTGEAFF
TRBV9	TRBJ2-6	CASSRRRDSGANVLTF
TRBV3-1/TRBV3-2	TRBJ2-5	CASSQGEETQYF
TRBV12-3/TRBV12-4	TRBJ1-2	CASLTGPYGYTF
TRBV7-2	TRBJ2-7	CASSFDRATYEQYF
TRBV19	TRBJ1-5	CASSTDTNQPQHF
TRBV10-2	TRBJ2-3	CASSGSFSTDTQYF
TRBV5-1	TRBJ1-1	CASSLGTQDEAFF
TRBV5-5	TRBJ1-1	CASSFRGENTEAFF
TRBV3-1/TRBV3-2	TRBJ1-3	CASSQRQISGNTIYF
TRBV5-1	TRBJ2-5	CASSIDRGETQYF
TRBV5-1	TRBJ2-6	CASRGGSSGANVLTF
TRBV3-1/TRBV3-2	TRBJ1-1	CASSQGGMNTEAFF
TRBV5-1	TRBJ2-7	CASSLSVGTYEQYF
TRBV6-1	TRBJ1-2	CASSEGFLTGYGYTF